This entry describes one T cell receptor (beta chain). These data come from a study of blood T cells in healthy people across ages. Researchers isolated at least 7 million PBMCs per sample. Through a sample-barcoded 5' primer and a J-beta primer mix, a second PCR was run for roughly 6 to 12 cycles. TCRdb re-analysed the 5' RACE reads in MiXCR, keeping a single row per CDR3 protein. The sample records approximately 1,000,000 distinct CDR3 sequences, roughly 45% being singletons. V was pared by 6 bases and J by 7 bases, with 27 bases between. Per germline, CDR1 MDHEN and CDR2 SYDVKM. The CDR3 runs 17 residues.

The clonotype originates from a woman aged 55-75 years in good health. Sequencing was carried out using blood. The chain links TRBV28 to TRBJ1-2; possibly TRBD1 for D (6 bases). The DNA for the CDR3 is TGTGCCAGCAGAGCCCGGGGGGCGCTTACCCCATCGGGTGGCTACACCTTC. Amino acid sequence: CASRARGALTPSGGYTF.